The source of this T cell receptor (beta chain) is a study of T-cell reconstitution after alpha-beta-depleted transplantation in children. Turning to this clonotype: Antigen unknown.

This sample's TCRbeta library carried unique molecular identifier barcodes. TCRdb passed the PCR reads through MiXCR, listing each CDR3 protein once. This sample has roughly 420,000 distinct CDR3 sequences, with roughly 17% found just once. This CDR3 region has 16 residues. The germline V gene encodes CDR1 MNHEY and CDR2 SVGAGI. J gave up 7 bases and V 2 bases, and 6 bases lay outside the gene matches. Study findings and constraints: Among T cells one year after transplant, newly produced cells accounted for most counts and diversity. Roughly two months post-transplant, alpha-beta T cells reportedly originated from several hundred graft clones that had expanded. Some patients' high day-60 TCRbeta diversity was traced to surviving recipient T cells and thymic progenitors.

The clonotype comes from a boy younger than two who had a stem cell transplant for Wiskott-Aldrich syndrome, so the T cells may come from the graft donor. The sample in question was PBMCs, mostly from graft donor cells, obtained 360 days after TCRalphabeta/CD19-depleted stem cell transplant. The chain has TRBV6-5 and TRBJ2-1; 12 nucleotides match TRBD1. The CDR3 DNA sequence: TGTGCCAGCAGTTACCCGGGACAGGGGGCAGGGAATGAGCAGTTCTTC. Protein product: CASSYPGQGAGNEQFF.